The entry below gives a single T cell receptor (beta chain) sequence along with its context. The data were obtained in a study of shared clonotypes between healthy human individuals. The germline gives CDR1 LGHNA, CDR2 YSLEER. Trimming stripped 3 bases from V and 4 bases from J, with 12 bases between. This CDR3 is 15 amino acids long. The authors' processing: Filtering of immunoSEQ junctional sequences could not match full-length read filtering. TCRdb keeps only in-frame clones here, not all; method: immunoSEQ multiplex PCR. V and J calls and clone size are as listed in that table; D and trimming were resolved from the DNA. There are some 2.1 million clones in the sample; 90% to 95% occur only once, and 0.1% to 0.15% lies in the top ten.

This sequence joins TRBV4-3 and TRBJ1-4; possibly TRBD1 for D (5 bases). Sequencing was done on a sample of naive CD4+ T cells sorted from blood. Subset: CD45RA+ positively selected. This clonotype originated in a man younger than 35 in good health. The CDR3, as DNA: TGCGCCAGCAGCCAGTTCCGGGACGGTAATGAAAAACTGTTTTTT. Translating gives CASSQFRDGNEKLFF.